This entry lists 21 T cell receptor beta chains sequenced from one sample in a study of cytomegalovirus exposure and HLA in healthy donors (dated by TCRdb to 2015 to 2018). Preparation of the library involved the immunoSEQ multiplex PCR assay. The multiplex PCR relied on a mix of 60 forward primers for TCR Vbeta segments and 13 reverse primers for TCR Jbeta segments. The source is immuneACCESS, and TCRdb retained only in-frame sequences with V and J called. Part of the clones is not carried over; for the studies checked, unresolved V genes explain less than half of this, and the remainder is unexplained. The sample records about 120,000 clones, roughly 80% of which are singletons. The top ten clonotypes cover around 8% of the sample. Material: PBMCs. These TCRs come from a female donor in good health and CMV-seropositive.

The rearrangement uses TRBV10-3 and TRBJ2-3; TRBD2 matches 8 bases. Germline V gene lookup returns CDR1 ENHRY and CDR2 SYGVKD. The CDR3 runs to 15 residues. V gave up 5 bases and J gave up 4 bases; unmatched junction bases: 8. The CDR3 region is CAISRGGPLSDTQYF. The CDR3 DNA follows: TGTGCCATCAGTCGGGGGGGGCCGCTTTCAGATACGCAGTATTTT.

The chain is built from TRBV19 and TRBJ2-7; 9 nucleotides line up with TRBD2. CDR1 and CDR2 from the germline V gene are LNHDA and SQIVND (reference sequence). J lost 5 bases, V lost 5 bases, and 4 bases had no gene match. The CDR3 is made up of 13 amino acids. CDR3: CASSLGLADEQYF. CDR3 DNA: TGTGCCAGTAGTTTGGGACTAGCTGACGAGCAGTACTTC.

The chain carries TRBV10-3 and TRBJ2-7, with 13 bases matching TRBD2. Per the germline V gene, CDR1 is ENHRY and CDR2 is SYGVKD. J lost 1 base, V lost 11 bases, and 5 bases had no gene match. The CDR3 length is 14 residues. The CDR3 DNA reads as TGTGCCTCCAAACTAGCGGGGGGGTCCTACGAGCAGTACTTC. This translates into CASKLAGGSYEQYF.

This chain joins TRBV10-2 and TRBJ1-5, with 9 nucleotides matching TRBD1. This CDR3 contains 14 residues. Germline CDR1 WSHSY, CDR2 SAAADI. Trimming cost V 7 bases and J 2 bases; bases outside gene matches: 3. CDR3 DNA sequence: TGCGCCAGCAACAGACAGGGGGGCAATCAGCCCCAGCATTTT. Encoded protein: CASNRQGGNQPQHF.

The chain combines TRBV5-1 with TRBJ2-2; the D gene is possibly TRBD2 (5 bases). V shed 7 bases and J shed 3 bases, with 13 bases lying between them. The CDR3 has 14 amino acids. Germline assignment: CDR1 SGHRS and CDR2 YFSETQ. Here the CDR3 DNA reads TGCGCCAGCGCCTATAGCGATTACACCGGGGAGCTGTTTTTT. This translates into CASAYSDYTGELFF.

The table lists this clone with a few counts. The chain couples TRBV6-5 to TRBJ1-1; unclear D gene. The germline gives CDR1 MNHEY, CDR2 SVGAGI. V was clipped by 4 bases and J by 1 base, with 10 bases between them. CDR3 length: 14 amino acids. The CDR3 nucleotides are TGTGCCAGCAGTTCTTTCGCGGAGAACACTGAAGCTTTCTTT. Translated: CASSSFAENTEAFF.

The chain recombines TRBV7-2 with TRBJ1-2; 7 bases align to TRBD1. V lost 1 base and J lost 0; bases outside the gene matches: 2. This CDR3 has 15 amino acids. From germline, CDR1 is SGHTA and CDR2 FQGNSA. The CDR3 sequence: CASSLGQGANYGYTF. The CDR3 nucleotides read TGTGCCAGCAGCTTAGGCCAGGGGGCTAACTATGGCTACACCTTC.

This CDR3 reads CASSSGVTDTQYF. The CDR3 DNA is TGTGCCAGCAGCTCGGGGGTTACGGATACGCAGTATTTT. V and J are TRBV7-2 and TRBJ2-3, with a possible D match to TRBD2 (6 bases). The CDR3 is 13 residues long. CDR1 SGHTA and CDR2 FQGNSA come from the germline V gene. Trimming cost V 4 bases and J 6 bases, with 11 bases left between them.

This chain links TRBV20-1 with TRBJ2-5; tentatively, D is TRBD2 (6 bases). The CDR3 covers 11 residues. Trimming left V 3 bases short and J 8 bases short, with 10 bases between. Germline V gives CDR1 DFQATT, CDR2 SNEGSKA (reference sequence). CDR3 nucleotide sequence: TGCAGTGCTAGGGTAGCGGTAACCCAGTACTTC. Its protein is CSARVAVTQYF.

The chain joins TRBV5-4 to TRBJ2-2; 8 nucleotides match TRBD1. V lost 4 bases, J lost 6 bases, and 11 bases stayed unmatched. Germline CDR1 and CDR2: SGHNT and YYREEE (reference sequence). The CDR3 spans 16 residues. The CDR3 loop reads CASSPAGTGVSGELFF. In DNA, the CDR3 is TGTGCCAGCAGCCCCGCCGGGACAGGCGTATCCGGGGAGCTGTTTTTT. The whole variable domain, remainder taken from reference TRBV5-4 and TRBJ2-2, is ETGVTQSPTHLIKTRGQQVTLRCSSQSGHNTVSWYQQALGQGPQFIFQYYREEENGRGNFPPRFSGLQFPNYSSELNVNALELDDSALYLCASSPAGTGVSGELFFGEGSRLTVL.

V usage is TRBV28 and J usage is TRBJ2-4; a weak D match, TRBD2 (6 bases). The CDR3 is 18 amino acids. Germline CDR1 and CDR2: MDHEN and SYDVKM. Trimming stripped 4 bases from V and 1 base from J, with 20 bases between. CDR3 nucleotide sequence: TGTGCCAGCAGTTCGCCCCGGGACTCTGAATTTGCCAAAAACATTCAGTACTTC. Translation gives CASSSPRDSEFAKNIQYF.

The chain couples TRBV28 to TRBJ2-7; 11 nucleotides match TRBD1. CDR1 and CDR2 (germline): MDHEN, SYDVKM. The CDR3 is made up of 15 amino acids. V was clipped by 3 bases and J by 3 bases; unmatched bases: 4. The CDR3 loop reads CASSFTGTGGYEQYF. The CDR3 DNA reads TGTGCCAGCAGTTTCACCGGGACAGGGGGCTACGAGCAGTACTTC.

This rearrangement joins TRBV30 to TRBJ1-1, with TRBD1 as a possible D gene (6 bases). This CDR3 is built from 13 residues. From germline, CDR1 is GTSNPN and CDR2 SVGIG (reference sequence). Trimming removed 0 bases from V and 4 bases from J, with 9 bases in between. CDR3 protein: CAWSVSRGTEAFF. As DNA, the CDR3 is TGTGCCTGGAGTGTATCCAGGGGCACTGAAGCTTTCTTT.

V and J are TRBV28 and TRBJ1-2, with 8 bases fitting TRBD1. This CDR3 spans 13 amino acids. The ends lost 6 bases at V and 4 bases at J; junction bases unmatched: 4. The germline V gene encodes CDR1 MDHEN and CDR2 SYDVKM. This CDR3 reads CASSAGQGYGYTF. Written as DNA, the CDR3 is TGTGCCAGCAGCGCCGGACAGGGCTATGGCTACACCTTC.

The chain carries TRBV18 and TRBJ2-7; 8 nucleotides align to TRBD2. Germline CDR1 and CDR2: KGHSH and LQKENI. Trimming took 3 bases from V and 4 from J; bases not matched to a gene: 5. This CDR3 region has 14 residues. The CDR3 reads CASSPGTSAYEQYF. The CDR3 bases are TGTGCCAGCTCACCCGGGACTAGTGCGTACGAGCAGTACTTC.

This clone was found a few times. The chain is built from TRBV19 and TRBJ1-5; D gene uncertain. V lost 1 base, J lost 2 bases, and 9 bases lay in between. This CDR3 is built from 15 residues. Looked up from germline, CDR1 is LNHDA and CDR2 is SQIVND (reference sequence). The CDR3 loop is CASSIVAGGNQPQHF. In DNA, the CDR3 is TGTGCCAGTAGTATAGTGGCCGGGGGCAATCAGCCCCAGCATTTT.

This clone occurred once. The chain employs TRBV9 and TRBJ2-1, with TRBD2 identical over 10 bases. The V segment lost 4 bases and the J segment 7 bases; nucleotides outside the gene matches: 11. From germline, CDR1 is SGDLS and CDR2 YYNGEE. The CDR3 has 16 amino acids. CDR3 sequence: CASSPVLAGSLNEQFF. CDR3 sequence (DNA): TGTGCCAGCAGCCCAGTACTAGCGGGGTCTTTAAATGAGCAGTTCTTC.

CDR3 loop: CASSQTHIYTTGNQPQHF. The DNA of the CDR3 is TGCGCCAGCAGCCAAACCCATATCTACACTACAGGGAATCAGCCCCAGCATTTT. The rearrangement joins TRBV4-3 to TRBJ1-5, with D possibly TRBD1 on 6 matching bases. Trimming left V 2 bases short and J 4 bases short, with 21 bases between. Germline CDR1 is LGHNA and CDR2 is YSLEER. The CDR3 runs to 18 residues.

This CDR3 reads CASSLTGLTDTQYF. CDR3 in DNA: TGTGCCAGCAGCTTAACTGGGCTCACAGATACGCAGTATTTT. The chain links TRBV7-3 to TRBJ2-3, with D unclear. V dropped 0 bases and J dropped 2 bases, with 6 bases sitting between them. The CDR3 sequence is 14 residues long. Germline CDR1 is SGHTA and CDR2 is FQGTGA.

A few counts support this clone. The chain combines TRBV4-3 with TRBJ2-1, with 7 bases identical to TRBD2. The junction had 6 bases not matched to a gene; V was cut back by 1 base and J by 6 bases. CDR3 size: 15 residues. CDR1 LGHNA and CDR2 YSLEER come from the germline V gene. In DNA, the CDR3 is TGCGCCAGCAGCCAAGTGAGCGGGGCACTCAATGAGCAGTTCTTC. It yields the protein CASSQVSGALNEQFF.

This clone was observed a handful of times. The CDR3 reads CATSRESRYQPQHF. The DNA for the CDR3 is TGTGCCACCAGCAGAGAGTCTCGGTATCAGCCCCAGCATTTT. The chain combines TRBV15 with TRBJ1-5; D unresolved. The CDR3 length is 14 residues. Trimming removed 0 bases at V and 5 bases at J, with 8 bases between. Germline CDR1 and CDR2: LNHNV and YYDKDF (reference sequence).